Described below is a single T cell receptor (beta chain) sequence and its context. Its antigen is not yet known. Per-base qualities were not stored, and no clone one base away is much larger. Library prep was done by the immunoSEQ multiplex PCR assay. This immuneACCESS table, as held by TCRdb, lists in-frame sequences with V and J called but not all clones. Of the missing ones, under half trace to an unresolved V gene in checked studies; the others have no known cause. This sample holds around 130,000 clones; around nine tenths were observed only once. The ten largest clonotypes hold approximately 12% of the sample. For every enrolled patient, mismatch repair deficiency was confirmed by either polymerase chain reaction or immunohistochemistry. A few patients who responded to pembrolizumab therapy underwent TCR sequencing. The phase II trial prospectively evaluated PD-1 blockade with pembrolizumab in advanced mismatch repair-deficient cancers, independent of tissue of origin. Peripheral blood T cell samples were collected serially, before PD-1 blockade began and at several time points afterward. The timing of each blood sample was reported as weeks after the first dose of pembrolizumab.

This entry is derived from a study of PD-1 blockade in mismatch repair-deficient tumors listed by TCRdb under 2017. General notes on the study: The trial enrolled some 82 consecutive patients with 11 to 12 mismatch repair-deficient cancer types between 2013 and late 2016, all previously treated and progressing. Tumor-associated T cell clones in the peripheral blood of patients responding to PD-1 blockade were tracked using deep sequencing of TCR CDR3 regions.

The research as a whole found: Rapid expansion after pembrolizumab followed by contraction, generally before radiologic responses, was shown by tumor-resident clones, which were often undetectable in blood before treatment.

Taken from cysteine to phenylalanine, the CDR3 has 12 residues. The retained sequence is limited to the CDR3, 36 bases, with the frame set at the first base. V is cut by 3 bases and J by 8 bases, and the space between the germline ends is 8 bases. The germline V gene sets CDR1 to MDHEN and CDR2 to SYDVKM. The clonotype originates from an adult with mismatch repair-deficient cancer. The sample was peripheral blood, taken approximately 69 weeks after starting pembrolizumab. The rearrangement combines TRBV28 with TRBJ1-3; the D gene cannot be resolved reliably. The DNA sequence is as follows: TGTGCCAGCAGTTTGTCCCGAGACACCATATATTTT. This gives the protein CASSLSRDTIYF. Outside the CDR3, residues come from the reference TRBV28 and TRBJ1-3 proteins, so the full variable domain is: DVKVTQSSRYLVKRTGEKVFLECVQDMDHENMFWYRQDPGLGLRLIYFSYDVKMKEKGDIPEGYSVSREKKERFSLILESASTNQTSMYLCASSLSRDTIYFGEGSWLTVV.